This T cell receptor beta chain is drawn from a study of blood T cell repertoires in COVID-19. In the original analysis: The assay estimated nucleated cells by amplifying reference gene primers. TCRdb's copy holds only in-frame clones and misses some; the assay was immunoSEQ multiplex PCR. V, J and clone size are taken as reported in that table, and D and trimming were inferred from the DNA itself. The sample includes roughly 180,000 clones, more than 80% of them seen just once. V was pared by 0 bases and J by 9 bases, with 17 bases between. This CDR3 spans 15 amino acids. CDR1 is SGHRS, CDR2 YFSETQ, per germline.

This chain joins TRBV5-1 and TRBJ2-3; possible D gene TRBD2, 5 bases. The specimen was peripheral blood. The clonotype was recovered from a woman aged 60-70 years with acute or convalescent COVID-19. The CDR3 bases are TGCGCCAGCAGCTTGGCCGGGAAGTTTAGTAAGACGCAGTATTTT. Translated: CASSLAGKFSKTQYF.